This T cell receptor beta chain was recovered during a study of early T cells in non-severe SARS-CoV-2 infection. Overall study context: The input, bulk RNA from unsorted whole blood, was sequenced, and chains were unpaired.

V was pared by 5 bases and J by 0 bases, with 17 bases between. The CDR3 is made up of 16 amino acids. Germline V gene data show CDR1 as SNHLY and CDR2 as FYNNEI. One entry per CDR3 protein, called by TCRdb with MiXCR from the 5' RACE reads. The table shows just under 65,000 distinct CDR3 sequences, with 8% to 9% occurring only once. This clonotype has only a few counts. The sequenced sample was whole blood, obtained at baseline. The TCR sequence derives from an adult who was a healthcare worker with PCR-confirmed SARS-CoV-2 infection or an uninfected control (not recorded which). The chain combines TRBV2 with TRBJ2-7; maybe TRBD2 (7 bases). CDR3 in DNA: TGTGCCAGCAGTCCTGGGGGGGGCTTGTCCTCCTACGAGCAGTACTTC. This encodes CASSPGGGLSSYEQYF.